A single sample is the source of the 9 T cell receptor beta chains below, sequenced in a study of spatial heterogeneity in lung cancer. TCRdb itself ran the 5' RACE reads through MiXCR, one entry per CDR3 protein. The table shows around 92,000 distinct CDR3 sequences, with about 12% occurring only once. Regarding time point: sample taken at primary tumor resection. Tumor, nontumor lung or frozen PBMC supplied whole RNA that was sequenced unsorted. The sequencing here drew on PBMCs, taken at surgery. These receptors originate from a male donor with early-stage non-small cell lung cancer.

This clonotype was detected a few times. This chain links TRBV21-1 with TRBJ2-3; TRBD2 is the table's D call, not checked against the DNA. TRBV21-1 is listed as a pseudogene. The CDR3 length is 18 residues. CDR3 amino acids: CASSIGECERASTDTQYF. CDR3 nucleotides: TGTGCCAGCAGCATTGGGGAATGCGAGCGGGCGAGCACAGATACGCAGTATTTT.

This clonotype was found a few times. The chain couples TRBV5-4 to TRBJ2-7, with TRBD1 matching over 7 bases. Looked up from germline, CDR1 is SGHNT and CDR2 is YYREEE (reference sequence). With 4 bases clipped from V and 7 bases from J, the junction kept 11 bases outside the gene matches. CDR3 length: 14 amino acids. CDR3: CASSPGTAPREQYF. The CDR3 DNA follows: TGTGCCAGCAGCCCCGGGACAGCCCCCCGTGAGCAGTACTTC.

The CDR3 nucleotides read TGCGCCAGCAGACTAACTAGCGGGACGAACACCGGGGAGCTGTTTTTT. Translation gives CASRLTSGTNTGELFF. The chain carries TRBV5-1 and TRBJ2-2; 10 nucleotides align to TRBD2. CDR3 length equals 16 residues. Germline trimming cut 5 bases from V and 0 bases from J; bases unmatched to any gene: 4. Germline lookup yields CDR1 SGHRS and CDR2 YFSETQ.

This clonotype was observed a few times. The CDR3 bases are TGTGCCAGCAGTGGCAGAGGCAGCGGGGGACCCACAGATACGCAGTATTTT. As protein: CASSGRGSGGPTDTQYF. This chain joins TRBV6-1 and TRBJ2-3, with 8 bases aligning to TRBD2. Germline CDR1 MNHNS, CDR2 SASEGT. V was pared by 4 bases and J by 2 bases, with 11 bases of the junction left unmatched. CDR3 size: 17 residues.

A remark on this clonotype: One end of the junction varies from germline; a read error may be responsible. The chain combines TRBV5-1 with TRBJ2-7; TRBD2 aligns across 9 bases. The length of the CDR3 is 15 residues. Germline CDR1 SGHRS, CDR2 YFSETQ. CDR3 DNA sequence: TGCGTCAGCAGCTTGGTACCTAGCGGGACGTACGAGCAGTACTTC. Its translation: CVSSLVPSGTYEQYF.

This clonotype was observed at least ten times. The V and J genes are TRBV10-2 and TRBJ1-1; D is uncertain. CDR3 length equals 12 residues. Germline V CDR1 and CDR2: WSHSY, SAAADI. Trimming took 8 bases from V and 1 from J, leaving 8 bases between them. In DNA form, the CDR3 reads TGCGCCAGCCTACGCCAGAACACTGAAGCTTTCTTT. It codes for CASLRQNTEAFF.

The rearrangement uses TRBV28 and TRBJ2-7, with 7 bases fitting TRBD1. The CDR3 consists of 17 residues. J was trimmed by 2 bases and V by 2 bases; bases with no gene match: 12. From germline, CDR1 is MDHEN and CDR2 SYDVKM. The CDR3 region is CASSLTARDRDTYEQYF. CDR3 in DNA: TGTGCCAGCAGTTTAACCGCCCGGGACAGAGATACCTACGAGCAGTACTTC.

The V gene is TRBV11-2, the J gene TRBJ1-1; D gene uncertain. Germline assignment: CDR1 SGHAT and CDR2 FQNNGV. The CDR3 length is 12 residues. V lost 5 bases to trimming and J lost 11 bases, with 15 bases between them. DNA of the CDR3: TGTGCCAGCAGCCAAAGCCGGCAATCGGCTTTCTTT. Translation gives CASSQSRQSAFF.

This clonotype was observed a handful of times. The chain carries TRBV7-9 and TRBJ2-7; maybe TRBD1 (5 bases). Trimming took off 1 base at V and 7 bases at J, with 11 bases between the two ends. The CDR3 runs 13 residues. Germline V CDR1 and CDR2: SEHNR, FQNEAQ (reference sequence). CDR3 loop: CASSLVRDNEQYF. CDR3 DNA sequence: TGTGCCAGCAGCTTAGTCAGGGATAATGAGCAGTACTTC.